Sequencing of this TCR beta chain was carried out in a study of beta chain features in type 1 diabetes. General study results and limits: Insertions were fewer and deletions more numerous at VDJ junctions in type 1 diabetes patients.

The authors reverse transcribed all of the isolated RNA, so sequencing captured expressed TCRB transcripts. Roughly 3.5 million reads per sample were averaged for naive, central memory and regulatory samples. Only in-frame clones appear in the TCRdb table, and some are missing; sequencing was by immunoSEQ multiplex PCR. The sample includes around 310,000 clones, more than 9.5% of them seen just once. Germline lookup yields CDR1 LNHDA and CDR2 SQIVND (reference sequence). The CDR3 sequence is 15 residues long. V dropped 6 bases and J dropped 8; count of bases not matched to a gene: 6. Of note for this clone: Its target is unknown.

Cell sorting via CD45RO/CCR7/CD25/CD127/CD95/CD27 was performed to obtain CD4+ naive, central memory, regulatory and stem cell-like memory cells. The V gene is TRBV19, the J gene TRBJ2-1; 14 positions match TRBD2. The sample consisted of naive CD4+ T cells from blood. The sequence was obtained from a woman aged 25 to 45 in good health. The CDR3 DNA is TGTGCCAGTAGATCGGGACTAGCGGGAGACTATGAGCAGTTCTTC. Translation: CASRSGLAGDYEQFF.